The 23 T cell receptor beta chains below come from one sample, sequenced in a study of blood T cell repertoires in COVID-19. TCRdb's copy holds only in-frame clones and misses some; the assay was immunoSEQ multiplex PCR. The table has a few hundred thousand clones, approximately 86% seen once. Sequenced input: PBMCs or T cells enriched from blood (not recorded which). Every receptor here comes from a woman aged 25 to 39 who had been exposed to COVID-19.

This clone was seen only once. The chain carries TRBV18 and TRBJ1-2; 9 bases align to TRBD1. CDR3 length equals 13 residues. Germline values: CDR1 KGHSH, CDR2 LQKENI. Losses at the gene ends were 6 bases for V and 8 bases for J; bases not matched to a gene: 7. CDR3 loop: CASSLGQGIGYTF. For the CDR3, the DNA is TGTGCCAGCTCCCTAGGACAGGGGATCGGCTACACCTTC.

J is TRBJ2-5 and V is TRBV27; 8 bases are shared with TRBD1. This CDR3 is built from 17 residues. Germline V gives CDR1 MNHEY, CDR2 SMNVEV (reference sequence). The ends lost 5 bases at V and 2 bases at J; junction bases unmatched: 13. The CDR3 coding sequence is TGTGCCAGCAGTCCACGGTTCAGGGGGCCGGCACAAGAGACCCAGTACTTC. It is translated as CASSPRFRGPAQETQYF.

The V and J genes are TRBV2 and TRBJ1-6; 7 bases line up with TRBD1. Germline trimming cut 4 bases from V and 9 bases from J; bases unmatched to any gene: 9. Germline V lookup: CDR1 SNHLY, CDR2 FYNNEI. The CDR3 runs 15 residues. CDR3 sequence reads: CASSGDSPTGSPLHF. Written as DNA, the CDR3 is TGTGCCAGCAGTGGGGACAGCCCAACGGGTTCACCCCTCCACTTT.

This clone occurred a few times. The V gene is TRBV7-2, the J gene TRBJ2-2; D possibly corresponds to TRBD1 (6 bases). Germline V gene data show CDR1 as SGHTA and CDR2 as FQGNSA. Trimming removed 5 bases from V and 10 bases from J, with 17 bases in between. The CDR3 length is 14 residues. The CDR3 sequence: CASSPQREGVELFF. CDR3 DNA sequence: TGTGCCAGCAGCCCCCAGAGAGAGGGGGTGGAGCTGTTTTTT.

V and J are TRBV20-1 and TRBJ1-1; tentatively, D is TRBD1 (6 bases). CDR3 length: 11 residues. In germline, CDR1 is DFQATT, CDR2 SNEGSKA (reference sequence). The ends were cut back, 6 bases at V and 7 bases at J, with 12 bases in the middle. The CDR3 coding sequence is TGCAGTGCCCCGGGACACATTGAAGCTTTCTTT. Amino acid sequence: CSAPGHIEAFF.

The chain joins TRBV9 to TRBJ2-2; 9 bases agree with TRBD2. The V gene end was trimmed by 1 base and the J gene end by 7 bases; junction bases not matched to a gene: 11. This CDR3 comprises 17 residues. Germline V gene lookup returns CDR1 SGDLS and CDR2 YYNGEE. DNA of the CDR3: TGTGCCAGCAGCGTATCCGGCGGGGGGGCCGAAGTCGGGGAGCTGTTTTTT. Translation gives CASSVSGGGAEVGELFF.

This clone has more than one count but fewer than ten. V is TRBV3-1 (or the pseudogene TRBV3-2) and J is TRBJ2-1; 7 bases map to TRBD2. Germline V CDR1 and CDR2: LGHDT, YNNKEL (reference sequence). CDR3 length equals 12 residues. CDR3 DNA sequence: TGTGCTCGGACTAGGTCCTACAATGAGCAGTTCTTC. Encoded protein: CARTRSYNEQFF.

This rearrangement joins TRBV3-1 (or the pseudogene TRBV3-2) to TRBJ1-6; D is ambiguous. V lost 2 bases, J lost 9 bases, and 5 bases lay in between. Germline V gene data show CDR1 as LGHDT and CDR2 as YNNKEL (reference sequence). This CDR3 has 12 amino acids. Here the CDR3 DNA reads TGTGCCAGCAGCCAACCGGGTTCACCCCTCCACTTT. This gives the protein CASSQPGSPLHF.

The chain uses TRBV7-8 and TRBJ1-5, with D possibly being TRBD1 (5 bases). Trimming left V 1 base short and J 3 bases short, with 13 bases between. The CDR3 has 16 amino acids. The V gene's germline CDR1 is SGHVS and CDR2 FQNEAQ. CDR3 DNA sequence: TGTGCCAGCAGCTTAGTTGGGGGGAGTCCCAATCAGCCCCAGCATTTT. It encodes CASSLVGGSPNQPQHF.

The chain joins TRBV18 to TRBJ2-5, with 7 bases fitting TRBD1. This CDR3 comprises 13 residues. The trim removed 3 bases at V and 7 bases at J, leaving 5 bases unmatched. The germline V gene encodes CDR1 KGHSH and CDR2 LQKENI. The DNA of the CDR3 is TGTGCCAGCTCACCCGACAGGGTCGGGACCCAGTACTTC. The encoded protein is CASSPDRVGTQYF. The full variable domain, in which reference TRBV18 and TRBJ2-5 provide the parts outside the CDR3, is NAGVMQNPRHLVRRRGQEARLRCSPMKGHSHVYWYRQLPEEGLKFMVYLQKENIIDESGMPKERFSAEFPKEGPSILRIQQVVRGDSAAYFCASSPDRVGTQYFGPGTRLLVL.

This clone turned up a few times. The V gene is TRBV30, the J gene TRBJ1-3, with D perhaps matching TRBD1 (6 bases). This CDR3 contains 14 residues. Trimming pared 2 bases from V and 1 base from J, leaving 9 bases between. From germline, CDR1 is GTSNPN and CDR2 SVGIG (reference sequence). The CDR3 region is CAWSKQGSGNTIYF. In nucleotides, the CDR3 is TGTGCCTGGAGTAAACAGGGATCTGGAAACACCATATATTTT.

The chain is built from TRBV3-1 (or the pseudogene TRBV3-2) and TRBJ1-1; D gene ambiguous. Germline CDR1 and CDR2: LGHDT and YNNKEL (reference sequence). V lost 1 base and J lost 9, with 6 bases in between. This CDR3 comprises 11 residues. The CDR3 nucleotides read TGTGCCAGCAGCCAAGGGAGTAAAGCTTTCTTT. Encoded protein: CASSQGSKAFF.

The CDR3 loop is CASSQSVYEEGHEKLFF. The CDR3 bases are TGTGCCAGCAGCCAGAGCGTGTATGAGGAGGGACATGAAAAACTGTTTTTT. The chain is built from TRBV3-1 (or the pseudogene TRBV3-2) and TRBJ1-4; perhaps TRBD1 as D (5 bases). CDR3 size: 17 residues. Trimming cost V 3 bases and J 6 bases, with 20 bases left between them. Germline loops: CDR1 LGHDT, CDR2 YNNKEL (reference sequence).

The chain is built from TRBV5-1 and TRBJ2-5; D is ambiguous. Trimming shortened V by 0 bases and J by 2 bases, and 14 bases separated the two germline ends. Germline values: CDR1 SGHRS, CDR2 YFSETQ. The CDR3 extends over 16 amino acids. Here the CDR3 reads CASSLAPQDVQETQYF. CDR3 bases: TGCGCCAGCAGCTTGGCCCCCCAGGATGTGCAAGAGACCCAGTACTTC.

The chain uses TRBV5-1 and TRBJ1-3; possibly TRBD1 for D (5 bases). The germline gives CDR1 SGHRS, CDR2 YFSETQ. Trimming pared 5 bases from V and 4 bases from J, leaving 13 bases between. The CDR3 is made up of 14 amino acids. DNA for the CDR3: TGCGCCAGCAGTGGGGCGAGTACGGGAAACACCATATATTTT. Translation gives CASSGASTGNTIYF. Variable domain in full (rest from reference TRBV5-1 and TRBJ1-3): KAGVTQTPRYLIKTRGQQVTLSCSPISGHRSVSWYQQTPGQGLQFLFEYFSETQRNKGNFPGRFSGRQFSNSRSEMNVSTLELGDSALYLCASSGASTGNTIYFGEGSWLTVV.

The V and J genes are TRBV11-3 and TRBJ2-1, with a tentative D call TRBD1 (5 bases). The CDR3 has 16 residues. Trimming removed 5 bases from V and 0 bases from J, with 14 bases in between. Germline CDR1 reads SGHNT; CDR2 reads YENEEA. CDR3 protein: CASSPRQRSSYNEQFF. The CDR3 DNA reads as TGTGCCAGCAGCCCAAGACAGAGGAGCTCCTACAATGAGCAGTTCTTC.

The chain carries TRBV15 and TRBJ1-6; tentatively, D is TRBD1 (6 bases). The V gene lost 0 bases and the J gene lost 10 bases, with 13 bases spanning the gap. Germline V CDR1 and CDR2: LNHNV, YYDKDF (reference sequence). The CDR3 sequence is 15 residues long. CDR3 coding DNA: TGTGCCACCAGCAGAGATTTGGCAGGGGACTCACCCCTCCACTTT. Encoded protein: CATSRDLAGDSPLHF.

The chain combines TRBV5-8 with TRBJ2-4, with 15 positions matching TRBD2. CDR3 size: 18 residues. The junction had 5 bases not matched to a gene; V was cut back by 4 bases and J by 0 bases. Germline CDR1 SGHTS, CDR2 YDEGEE. Here the CDR3 DNA reads TGTGCCAGCAGCATAGGGACTAGCGGGGGGATAGCCAAAAACATTCAGTACTTC. It specifies CASSIGTSGGIAKNIQYF.

The V call is TRBV5-4, the J call TRBJ1-2; 10 positions match TRBD1. From germline, CDR1 is SGHNT and CDR2 YYREEE (reference sequence). There are 14 residues in the CDR3. The trim removed 4 bases at V and 7 bases at J, leaving 7 bases unmatched. The CDR3 sequence is CASSPGQGESGYTF. The CDR3 DNA reads TGTGCCAGCAGCCCAGGACAGGGGGAGAGTGGCTACACCTTC.

A few counts support this clone. CDR3 DNA: TGCAGCGTTCCCGTCCCAGGGTATTCACCCCTCCACTTT. Translated: CSVPVPGYSPLHF. This chain links TRBV29-1 with TRBJ1-6; perhaps TRBD1 as D (5 bases). The germline V and J ends were trimmed by 5 bases and 8 bases, with 13 bases remaining between them. The germline V gene has CDR1 SQVTM and CDR2 ANQGSEA. The CDR3 loop spans 13 amino acids.

The J gene is TRBJ1-1, the V gene TRBV30; D perhaps matches TRBD1 (5 bases). V lost 1 base and J 2 bases, leaving 8 bases between the germline ends. The CDR3 is 13 amino acids. Germline V CDR1 and CDR2: GTSNPN, SVGIG (reference sequence). The CDR3 region is CAWSEGFNTEAFF. The CDR3 coding sequence is TGTGCCTGGAGTGAGGGGTTTAACACTGAAGCTTTCTTT.

The chain has TRBV2 and TRBJ1-5, with D perhaps TRBD1 (6 bases). With 2 bases removed from V and 1 base from J, the gap between germline ends came to 9 bases. CDR3 size: 15 residues. Germline V lookup: CDR1 SNHLY, CDR2 FYNNEI. This CDR3 is CASSEQGLSNQPQHF. DNA of the CDR3: TGTGCCAGCAGTGAACAGGGGCTCAGCAATCAGCCCCAGCATTTT.

This clone was seen just once. This rearrangement joins TRBV30 to TRBJ1-6; D gene ambiguous. CDR1 is GTSNPN, CDR2 SVGIG, per germline (reference sequence). The V gene lost 8 bases and the J gene lost 10 bases, with 18 bases spanning the gap. This CDR3 is built from 13 residues. The CDR3 bases are TGTGCCGGAGCTAGCTCCAGAGGATCACCCCTCCACTTT. Translating gives CAGASSRGSPLHF. The entire variable domain, with the rest obtained from reference TRBV30 and TRBJ1-6, is as follows: SQTIHQWPATLVQPVGSPLSLECTVEGTSNPNLYWYRQAAGRGLQLLFYSVGIGQISSEVPQNLSASRPQDRQFILSSKKLLLSDSGFYLCAGASSRGSPLHFGNGTRLTVT.